The 15 T cell receptor beta chains presented below share a single source sample, sequenced in a study of blood T cell repertoires in COVID-19. Repertoires were generated with immunoSEQ multiplex PCR, while TCRdb's copy carries only in-frame clones and drops some. The data contain a few hundred thousand clones, roughly 80% of them seen just once; the ten biggest clones take up about 9%. The sample was peripheral blood. These receptor sequences come from a man older than 75 with acute or convalescent COVID-19.

The V gene is TRBV10-3, the J gene TRBJ1-2; D gene unclear. The CDR3 spans 15 residues. Trimming cost V 3 bases and J 0 bases, with 11 bases left between them. Germline-derived CDR1 and CDR2 are ENHRY and SYGVKD. The CDR3 DNA is TGTGCCATCAGTGATCAAGGAGAAGCTAACTATGGCTACACCTTC. Its translation is CAISDQGEANYGYTF.

The rearrangement joins TRBV6-5 to TRBJ2-7; possible D gene TRBD1, 7 bases. The CDR3 is 15 amino acids. Germline CDR1 MNHEY, CDR2 SVGAGI. V was shortened by 8 bases and J by 0 bases, with 17 bases between the two germline ends. CDR3 region: CASYQGGSSSYEQYF. The DNA for the CDR3 is TGTGCCAGCTACCAGGGGGGTTCTAGCTCCTACGAGCAGTACTTC.

The V call is TRBV12-5, the J call TRBJ1-3; TRBD1 matches at 7 bases. Trimming took 0 bases from V and 0 from J; bases not matched to a gene: 14. Germline loops: CDR1 LGHNT, CDR2 FRNRAP. This CDR3 is built from 20 residues. The CDR3 region has the DNA TGTGCTAGTGGTTTGGTAGGGCCAGGGGGTTTACTTTTCTCTGGAAACACCATATATTTT. It encodes CASGLVGPGGLLFSGNTIYF.

Here the CDR3 DNA reads TGTGCCAGCAGCTCGCGAGGGACAGGGAATGAAAAACTGTTTTTT. Its translation is CASSSRGTGNEKLFF. The chain employs TRBV7-6 and TRBJ1-4; 9 positions agree with TRBD1. The CDR3 length is 15 residues. Germline V CDR1 and CDR2: SGHVS, FNYEAQ. Trimming removed 4 bases from V and 5 bases from J; junction bases left unmatched: 5.

CDR3 region: CASSLEVAGDQETQYF. The CDR3 DNA follows: TGCGCCAGCAGCTTGGAGGTAGCGGGAGACCAAGAGACCCAGTACTTC. The rearrangement links TRBV5-1 to TRBJ2-5; 9 bases are a match to TRBD2. The length of the CDR3 is 16 residues. Germline trimming cut 0 bases from V and 0 bases from J; bases unmatched to any gene: 3. Germline V gene sequence: CDR1 SGHRS, CDR2 YFSETQ.

The J gene is TRBJ2-5, the V gene TRBV6-5; maybe TRBD2 (7 bases). Germline V gives CDR1 MNHEY, CDR2 SVGAGI. V lost 0 bases to trimming and J lost 4 bases, with 9 bases between them. This CDR3 comprises 14 residues. The CDR3 DNA reads as TGTGCCAGCAGTTACTCAAGGGGGGGAGAGACCCAGTACTTC. Its protein product is CASSYSRGGETQYF.

The CDR3 sequence is CSASIGGFNSPLHF. The CDR3 DNA is TGCAGTGCTAGTATAGGGGGTTTTAATTCACCCCTCCACTTT. V gene TRBV20-1 combines with J gene TRBJ1-6, with a weak D call TRBD1 (6 bases). This CDR3 is built from 14 residues. Germline CDR1 and CDR2: DFQATT and SNEGSKA (reference sequence). Trimming took 3 bases from V and 6 from J, leaving 12 bases between them.

The chain has TRBV6-5 and TRBJ2-3, with 8 bases lining up with TRBD1. The ends lost 7 bases at V and 3 bases at J; junction bases unmatched: 6. Germline CDR1 is MNHEY and CDR2 is SVGAGI. The CDR3 contains 14 residues. The DNA for the CDR3 is TGTGCCAGCACCGTGACAGGGGAAACAGATACGCAGTATTTT. Its protein product is CASTVTGETDTQYF.

The J gene is TRBJ2-7, the V gene TRBV7-9; D uncertain. Between the trimmed V and J ends, which lost 5 bases and 2 bases, there was a span of 19 bases. The CDR3 is made up of 16 amino acids. Germline V gene sequence: CDR1 SEHNR, CDR2 FQNEAQ (reference sequence). The CDR3 bases are TGTGCCAGCAGCCCACGCCGGTCGAGAAGCACCTACGAGCAGTACTTC. Residues: CASSPRRSRSTYEQYF. Using reference TRBV7-9 and TRBJ2-7 for the parts outside the CDR3, the full variable domain is DTGVSQNPRHKITKRGQNVTFRCDPISEHNRLYWYRQTLGQGPEFLTYFQNEAQLEKSRLLSDRFSAERPKGSFSTLEIQRTEQGDSAMYLCASSPRRSRSTYEQYFGPGTRLTVT.

The CDR3 loop reads CASSVHRQPNTGELFF. For the CDR3, the DNA is TGTGCCAGTAGTGTCCACAGACAACCGAACACCGGGGAGCTGTTTTTT. The chain recombines TRBV19 with TRBJ2-2; D is unresolved. CDR1 is LNHDA, CDR2 SQIVND, per germline (reference sequence). CDR3 size: 16 residues. Deletions cut 5 bases from V and 0 bases from J, with 13 bases between.

The chain recombines TRBV3-1 (or the pseudogene TRBV3-2) with TRBJ2-5, with D perhaps matching TRBD1 (5 bases). The CDR3 length is 14 residues. CDR1 is LGHDT, CDR2 YNNKEL, per germline (reference sequence). Trimming cost V 4 bases and J 2 bases, with 11 bases left between them. CDR3 amino acids: CASSPGHRQETQYF. CDR3 sequence (DNA): TGTGCCAGCAGCCCCGGACATAGACAAGAGACCCAGTACTTC.

This chain uses TRBV13 with TRBJ1-4; no firm D call. The CDR3 totals 11 residues. The germline CDR1 and CDR2 sequences are PRHDT and FYEKMQ (reference sequence). The ends were cut back, 6 bases at V and 4 bases at J, with 3 bases in the middle. The CDR3 coding sequence is TGTGCCAGCAGTCTTAATGAAAAACTGTTTTTT. This sequence encodes CASSLNEKLFF.

This clone occurred a few times. The chain uses TRBV7-3 and TRBJ2-5, with D perhaps TRBD2 (5 bases). Germline CDR1 and CDR2: SGHTA and FQGTGA. This CDR3 is built from 14 residues. V was trimmed by 3 bases and J by 0 bases, leaving 8 bases between them. The CDR3: CASSFGGYQETQYF. The CDR3 bases are TGTGCCAGCAGCTTTGGCGGGTACCAAGAGACCCAGTACTTC.

The rearrangement joins TRBV3-1 (or the pseudogene TRBV3-2) to TRBJ1-2, with 12 bases lining up with TRBD1. From germline, CDR1 is LGHDT and CDR2 YNNKEL (reference sequence). The CDR3 is 17 amino acids. V was pared by 2 bases and J by 0 bases, with 4 bases of the junction left unmatched. Here the CDR3 DNA reads TGTGCCAGCAGCCAACGGGACAGGGGGCCTGCTAACTATGGCTACACCTTC. The encoded protein is CASSQRDRGPANYGYTF.

The chain carries TRBV7-9 and TRBJ1-2; D is perhaps TRBD1 (6 bases). Germline V gives CDR1 SEHNR, CDR2 FQNEAQ (reference sequence). The CDR3 loop spans 16 amino acids. Trimming took off 3 bases at V and 1 base at J, with 15 bases between the two ends. DNA for the CDR3: TGTGCCAGCAGCTTCGCGACAGGAGAACTTAACTATGGCTACACCTTC. This gives the protein CASSFATGELNYGYTF.